These 15 T cell receptor beta chains were sequenced from one sample in a study of blood T cell repertoires in COVID-19. The assay was immunoSEQ multiplex PCR, and TCRdb's table has in-frame clones only and misses some. Here the sample spans roughly 400,000 clones, 88% being singletons. The sample consisted of PBMCs or T cells enriched from blood (not recorded which). The receptors originated from a woman aged 40-49 years with acute COVID-19.

The rearrangement uses TRBV7-8 and TRBJ2-3; 10 bases line up with TRBD2. Germline-derived CDR1 and CDR2 are SGHVS and FQNEAQ. J gave up 1 base and V 4 bases, and 5 bases lay outside the gene matches. The CDR3 covers 16 residues. The CDR3 sequence: CASSSILAGGTDTQYF. CDR3 nucleotide sequence: TGTGCCAGCAGCTCCATCCTAGCGGGGGGCACAGATACGCAGTATTTT.

The rearrangement joins TRBV7-2 to TRBJ1-6, with 7 bases identical to TRBD1. Germline V gene lookup returns CDR1 SGHTA and CDR2 FQGNSA. V shed 5 bases and J 7 bases; nucleotides not matched to a gene: 11. CDR3 length: 16 amino acids. For the CDR3, the DNA is TGTGCCAGCAGCCTTGACAGGGTACGAGGGAATTCACCCCTCCACTTT. It translates to CASSLDRVRGNSPLHF.

Comment on this clone: The same CDR3 also results from other DNA sequences found in this sample. V and J are TRBV2 and TRBJ2-2, with D perhaps TRBD1 (6 bases). The V end was cut by 4 bases, the J end by 6 bases, with 18 bases between. This CDR3 is 16 amino acids long. Germline V lookup: CDR1 SNHLY, CDR2 FYNNEI. CDR3 protein: CASSVLGQGASGELFF. DNA for the CDR3: TGTGCCAGCAGTGTGTTGGGACAAGGGGCCTCCGGGGAGCTGTTTTTT.

V is TRBV6-5 and J is TRBJ1-4; D might be TRBD1 (6 bases). V was shortened by 6 bases and J by 7 bases, with 18 bases between the two germline ends. The germline CDR1 and CDR2 sequences are MNHEY and SVGAGI. This CDR3 region has 15 residues. The DNA of the CDR3 is TGTGCCAGCAGCGTCGGGCGGGGGGCCGGTGAAAAACTGTTTTTT. Its translation: CASSVGRGAGEKLFF.

This rearrangement joins TRBV15 to TRBJ1-1; possible D gene TRBD1, 6 bases. The V gene's germline CDR1 is LNHNV and CDR2 YYDKDF (reference sequence). V was pared by 3 bases and J by 0 bases, with 20 bases between. This CDR3 has 18 amino acids. This chain's CDR3 is CATSSDIPDRLMNTEAFF. CDR3 DNA: TGTGCCACCAGCAGCGATATTCCGGACAGACTAATGAACACTGAAGCTTTCTTT.

CDR3 sequence (DNA): TGTGCCACCAGTGATCCTCCCGTCAACTATGGCTACACCTTC. As protein: CATSDPPVNYGYTF. This rearrangement joins TRBV24-1 to TRBJ1-2; D is unclear. Germline V CDR1 and CDR2: KGHDR, SFDVKD. CDR3 length: 14 amino acids. V shed 3 bases and J shed 2 bases, with 9 bases lying between them.

This chain joins TRBV15 and TRBJ2-1; 11 bases match TRBD1. The CDR3 loop spans 13 amino acids. Germline trimming cut 10 bases from V and 6 bases from J; bases unmatched to any gene: 5. CDR1 is LNHNV, CDR2 YYDKDF, per germline (reference sequence). The DNA for the CDR3 is TGTGCCATACGGGACAGGGGGATCAATGAGCAGTTCTTC. This sequence encodes CAIRDRGINEQFF. Combining the CDR3 with reference TRBV15 and TRBJ2-1 gives the whole variable domain DAMVIQNPRYQVTQFGKPVTLSCSQTLNHNVMYWYQQKSSQAPKLLFHYYDKDFNNEADTPDNFQSRRPNTSFCFLDIRSPGLGDTAMYLCAIRDRGINEQFFGPGTRLTVL.

The chain employs TRBV27 and TRBJ2-7; D may be TRBD1 (5 bases). This CDR3 spans 13 amino acids. Germline V CDR1 and CDR2: MNHEY, SMNVEV (reference sequence). Trimming took off 3 bases at V and 5 bases at J, with 11 bases between the two ends. CDR3: CASSFGRVHEQYF. The CDR3 nucleotides read TGTGCCAGCAGTTTCGGCAGGGTCCACGAGCAGTACTTC.

The chain recombines TRBV19 with TRBJ1-5; a weak D match, TRBD1 (6 bases). The V gene's germline CDR1 is LNHDA and CDR2 SQIVND (reference sequence). This CDR3 is 15 amino acids long. Trimming removed 3 bases at V and 5 bases at J, with 14 bases between. The CDR3 region is CASSIPRGSYQPQHF. The CDR3 coding sequence is TGTGCCAGTAGTATCCCCAGGGGAAGCTATCAGCCCCAGCATTTT.

This rearrangement joins TRBV30 to TRBJ2-5; TRBD2 matches at 9 bases. The germline gives CDR1 GTSNPN, CDR2 SVGIG (reference sequence). The CDR3 length is 16 residues. With 0 bases clipped from V and 2 bases from J, the junction kept 7 bases outside the gene matches. The CDR3 sequence is CAWSVVLAGGQETQYF. In DNA, the CDR3 is TGTGCCTGGAGTGTAGTTTTGGCGGGGGGGCAAGAGACCCAGTACTTC.

The chain recombines TRBV10-1 with TRBJ1-1, with D tentatively TRBD1 (5 bases). The CDR3 is 15 amino acids. Germline V gives CDR1 WNHNN, CDR2 SYGVQD (reference sequence). Trimming shortened V by 5 bases and J by 1 base, and 14 bases separated the two germline ends. CDR3 sequence (DNA): TGCGCCAGCAGTAGCGCGGACACTCAGAACACTGAAGCTTTCTTT. Translating gives CASSSADTQNTEAFF.

This chain uses TRBV5-4 with TRBJ2-5, with a weak D call TRBD1 (6 bases). Germline assignment: CDR1 SGHNT and CDR2 YYREEE (reference sequence). The V and J ends lost 0 bases and 1 base respectively, with 10 bases between them. The CDR3 contains 15 residues. The CDR3 loop reads CASSLGGQSQETQYF. CDR3 nucleotides: TGTGCCAGCAGCTTGGGGGGACAAAGCCAAGAGACCCAGTACTTC.

In its sample, this clone was seen once. The chain carries TRBV7-9 and TRBJ2-2, with 7 bases matching TRBD1. Germline assignment: CDR1 SEHNR and CDR2 FQNEAQ (reference sequence). V lost 8 bases, J lost 6 bases, and 9 bases stayed unmatched. The length of the CDR3 is 14 residues. In nucleotides, the CDR3 is TGTGCCAGCGGAGCCGGGACAGTCTCCGGGGAGCTGTTTTTT. Its translation is CASGAGTVSGELFF.

The V call is TRBV9, the J call TRBJ2-3; 8 nucleotides line up with TRBD2. The CDR3 spans 17 residues. CDR1 SGDLS and CDR2 YYNGEE come from the germline V gene. J was trimmed by 6 bases and V by 0 bases; bases with no gene match: 12. CDR3 amino acids: CASSVGGGLAARDTQYF. The CDR3 nucleotides are TGTGCCAGCAGCGTAGGGGGCGGACTAGCTGCTCGTGATACGCAGTATTTT.

CDR3 protein: CASSSGTSSGNTIYF. The DNA of the CDR3 is TGTGCCAGCAGCTCCGGTACTAGCTCTGGAAACACCATATATTTT. The chain joins TRBV7-8 to TRBJ1-3; D unclear. This CDR3 has 15 amino acids. Looked up from germline, CDR1 is SGHVS and CDR2 is FQNEAQ. Trimming removed 4 bases from V and 0 bases from J, with 10 bases in between.